This TCR beta chain is from a study of OX40 agonist ivuxolimab in advanced cancers. On the study more broadly: Partial responses occurred in three patients (one hepatocellular carcinoma, two cutaneous melanoma). General study points: Among the lowest peripheral clonal expansion occurred in 0.1-3.0 mg/kg partial responders. The antigen specificity of the peripheral T cells (those that were expanded) was not determined.

In its sample, this clone was seen once. Its antigen is currently unknown. CDR1 and CDR2 (germline): LGHNA, YSLEER. The V and J ends lost 1 base and 2 bases respectively, with 15 bases between them. This CDR3 spans 16 amino acids. This table comes from immunoSEQ multiplex PCR, and its TCRdb copy is limited to in-frame clones, with some not included. The sample has roughly 75,000 clones, about nine tenths seen once. The source of this sequence is an adult with an advanced solid tumor such as melanoma, head and neck, liver or kidney cancer. The rearrangement uses TRBV4-3 and TRBJ2-7, with D tentatively TRBD2 (7 bases). The sequences come from CD4+ or CD8+ T cells sorted from blood, collected in a trial of the OX40 agonist ivuxolimab. The CDR3 nucleotides are TGCGCCAGCAGCCAAGGGGGGGGCCCCCTCCCCTACGAGCAGTACTTC. Translation: CASSQGGGPLPYEQYF.